This TCR beta chain was profiled in a study of blood T cell repertoires in COVID-19. Germline V CDR1 and CDR2: LNHDA, SQIVND (reference sequence). The CDR3 covers 17 residues. Trimming took 5 bases from V and 1 from J; bases not matched to a gene: 7. The method was immunoSEQ multiplex PCR; TCRdb's version includes in-frame clones alone and lacks a portion of them. Of some 380,000 clones listed, more than 75% are singletons. V gene TRBV19 combines with J gene TRBJ2-1, with 11 bases identical to TRBD2. Sequencing was carried out using PBMCs or T cells enriched from blood (not recorded which). The sequence came from a man aged 25 to 40 who had recovered from COVID-19. Here the CDR3 DNA reads TGTGCCAGTAGTCCCTTTAGCGGGGGGGGATCCTACAATGAGCAGTTCTTC. Translating it yields CASSPFSGGGSYNEQFF.